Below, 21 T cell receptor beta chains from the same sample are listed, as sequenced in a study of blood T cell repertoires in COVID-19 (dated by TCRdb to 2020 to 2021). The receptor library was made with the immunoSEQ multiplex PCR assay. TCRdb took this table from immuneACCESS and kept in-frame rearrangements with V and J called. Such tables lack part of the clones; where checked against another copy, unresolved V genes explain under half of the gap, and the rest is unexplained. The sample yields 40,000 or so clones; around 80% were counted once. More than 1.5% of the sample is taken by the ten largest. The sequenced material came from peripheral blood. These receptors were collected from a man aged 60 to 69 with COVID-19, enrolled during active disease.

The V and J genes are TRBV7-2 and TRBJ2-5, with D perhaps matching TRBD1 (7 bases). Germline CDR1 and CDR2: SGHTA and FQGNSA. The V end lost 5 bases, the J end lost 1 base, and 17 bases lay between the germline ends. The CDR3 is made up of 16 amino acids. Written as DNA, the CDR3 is TGTGCCAGCAGCCCTCACAGGGGAGGAAGCCAAGAGACCCAGTACTTC. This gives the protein CASSPHRGGSQETQYF.

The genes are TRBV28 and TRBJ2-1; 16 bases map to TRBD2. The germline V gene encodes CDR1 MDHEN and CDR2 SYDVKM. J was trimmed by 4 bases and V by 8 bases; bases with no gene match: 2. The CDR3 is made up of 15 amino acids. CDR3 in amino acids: CASGGLAGGYNEQFF. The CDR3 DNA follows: TGTGCCAGCGGGGGACTAGCGGGAGGGTACAATGAGCAGTTCTTC.

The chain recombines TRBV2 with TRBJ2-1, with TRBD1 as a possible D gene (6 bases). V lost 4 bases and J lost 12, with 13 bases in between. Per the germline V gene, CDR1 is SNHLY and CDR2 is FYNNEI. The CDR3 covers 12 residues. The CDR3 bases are TGTGCCAGCAGTGGGACAGTGGGGGTGCAGTTCTTC. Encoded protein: CASSGTVGVQFF. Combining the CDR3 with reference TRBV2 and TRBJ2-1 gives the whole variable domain EPEVTQTPSHQVTQMGQEVILRCVPISNHLYFYWYRQILGQKVEFLVSFYNNEISEKSEIFDDQFSVERPDGSNFTLKIRSTKLEDSAMYFCASSGTVGVQFFGPGTRLTVL.

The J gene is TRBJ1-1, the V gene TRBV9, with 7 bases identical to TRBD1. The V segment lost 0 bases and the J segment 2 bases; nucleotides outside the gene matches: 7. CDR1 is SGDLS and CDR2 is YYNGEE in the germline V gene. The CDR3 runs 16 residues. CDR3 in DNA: TGTGCCAGCAGCGTAGGAATTTGGGACAGAAACACTGAAGCTTTCTTT. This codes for CASSVGIWDRNTEAFF.

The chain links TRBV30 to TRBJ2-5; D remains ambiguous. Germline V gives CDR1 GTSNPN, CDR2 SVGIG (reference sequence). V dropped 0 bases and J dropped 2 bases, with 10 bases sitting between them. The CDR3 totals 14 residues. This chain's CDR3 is CAWSVKAGQETQYF. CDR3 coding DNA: TGTGCCTGGAGTGTAAAGGCAGGACAAGAGACCCAGTACTTC.

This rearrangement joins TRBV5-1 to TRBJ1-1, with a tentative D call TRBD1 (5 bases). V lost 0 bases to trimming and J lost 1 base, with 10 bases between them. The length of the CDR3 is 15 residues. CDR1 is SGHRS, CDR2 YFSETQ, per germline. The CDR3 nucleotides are TGCGCCAGCAGCTTGGCGGGGGTCAAGAACACTGAAGCTTTCTTT. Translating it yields CASSLAGVKNTEAFF.

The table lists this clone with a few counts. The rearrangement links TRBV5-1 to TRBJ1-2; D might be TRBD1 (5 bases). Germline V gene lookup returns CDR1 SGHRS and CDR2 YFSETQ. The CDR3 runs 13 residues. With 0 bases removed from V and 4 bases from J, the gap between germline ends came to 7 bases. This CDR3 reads CASSLGQPYGYTF. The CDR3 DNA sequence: TGCGCCAGCAGCTTGGGACAGCCCTATGGCTACACCTTC.

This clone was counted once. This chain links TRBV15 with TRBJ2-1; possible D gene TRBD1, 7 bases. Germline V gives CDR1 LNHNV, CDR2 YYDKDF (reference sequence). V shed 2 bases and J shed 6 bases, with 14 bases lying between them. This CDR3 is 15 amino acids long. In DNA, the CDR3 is TGTGCCACCAGCAGATCGTACAGGGGAGGCAATGAGCAGTTCTTC. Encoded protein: CATSRSYRGGNEQFF.

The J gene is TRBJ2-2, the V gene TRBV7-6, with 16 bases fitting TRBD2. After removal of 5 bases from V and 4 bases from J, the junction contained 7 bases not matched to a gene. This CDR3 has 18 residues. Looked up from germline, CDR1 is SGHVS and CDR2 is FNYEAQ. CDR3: CASSMGLAGGPFTGELFF. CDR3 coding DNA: TGTGCCAGCAGCATGGGACTAGCGGGAGGGCCGTTCACCGGGGAGCTGTTTTTT.

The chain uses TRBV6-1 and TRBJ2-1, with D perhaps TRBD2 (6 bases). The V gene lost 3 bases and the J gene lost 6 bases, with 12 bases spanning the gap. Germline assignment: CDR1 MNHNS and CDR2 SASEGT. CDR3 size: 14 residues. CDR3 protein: CASSDHWGGNEQFF. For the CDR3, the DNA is TGTGCCAGCAGTGATCATTGGGGAGGCAATGAGCAGTTCTTC.

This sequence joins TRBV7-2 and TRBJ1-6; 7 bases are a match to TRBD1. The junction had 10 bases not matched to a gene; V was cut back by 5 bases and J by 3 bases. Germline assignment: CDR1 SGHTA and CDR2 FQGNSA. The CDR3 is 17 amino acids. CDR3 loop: CASSLGTALIYNSPLHF. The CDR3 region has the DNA TGTGCCAGCAGCCTAGGGACAGCTCTAATCTATAATTCACCCCTCCACTTT.

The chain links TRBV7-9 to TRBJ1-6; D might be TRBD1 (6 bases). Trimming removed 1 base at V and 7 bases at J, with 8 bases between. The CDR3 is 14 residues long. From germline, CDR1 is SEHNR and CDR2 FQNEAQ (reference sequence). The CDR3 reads CASSLEGGNSPLHF. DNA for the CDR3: TGTGCCAGCAGCTTAGAGGGGGGGAATTCACCCCTCCACTTT.

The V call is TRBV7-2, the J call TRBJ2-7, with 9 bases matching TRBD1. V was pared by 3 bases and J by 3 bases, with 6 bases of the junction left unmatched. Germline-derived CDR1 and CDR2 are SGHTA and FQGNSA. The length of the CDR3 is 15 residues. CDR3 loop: CASSFSGTGLYEQYF. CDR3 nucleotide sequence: TGTGCCAGCAGCTTCTCCGGGACAGGGCTCTACGAGCAGTACTTC.

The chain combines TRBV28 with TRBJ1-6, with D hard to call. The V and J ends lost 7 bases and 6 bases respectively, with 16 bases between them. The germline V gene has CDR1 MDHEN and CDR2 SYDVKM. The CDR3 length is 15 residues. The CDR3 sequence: CASTAVWQPNSPLHF. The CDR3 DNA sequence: TGTGCCAGCACCGCGGTATGGCAGCCTAATTCACCCCTCCACTTT.

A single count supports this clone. CDR3 loop: CASRERTGGNQPQHF. The CDR3 nucleotides read TGTGCCAGCAGAGAGAGGACAGGGGGCAATCAGCCCCAGCATTTT. The V gene is TRBV2, the J gene TRBJ1-5; 9 bases agree with TRBD1. The CDR3 runs to 15 residues. CDR1 and CDR2 from the germline V gene are SNHLY and FYNNEI. V shed 6 bases, J shed 2 bases, and the junction held 5 bases outside the gene matches. Full variable domain (remainder filled in from reference TRBV2 and TRBJ1-5): EPEVTQTPSHQVTQMGQEVILRCVPISNHLYFYWYRQILGQKVEFLVSFYNNEISEKSEIFDDQFSVERPDGSNFTLKIRSTKLEDSAMYFCASRERTGGNQPQHFGDGTRLSIL.

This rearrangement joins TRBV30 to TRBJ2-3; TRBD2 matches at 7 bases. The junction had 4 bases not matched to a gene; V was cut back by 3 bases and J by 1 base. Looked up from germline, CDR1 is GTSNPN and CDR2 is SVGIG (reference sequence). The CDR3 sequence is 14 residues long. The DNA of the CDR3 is TGTGCCTGGAGGGCTAGCGGAGGCACAGATACGCAGTATTTT. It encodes CAWRASGGTDTQYF.

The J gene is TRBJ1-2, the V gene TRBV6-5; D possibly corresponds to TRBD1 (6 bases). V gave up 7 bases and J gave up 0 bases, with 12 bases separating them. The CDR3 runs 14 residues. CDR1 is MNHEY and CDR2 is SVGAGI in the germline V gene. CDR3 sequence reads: CASIPTGSNYGYTF. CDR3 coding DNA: TGTGCCAGCATTCCGACAGGATCTAACTATGGCTACACCTTC.

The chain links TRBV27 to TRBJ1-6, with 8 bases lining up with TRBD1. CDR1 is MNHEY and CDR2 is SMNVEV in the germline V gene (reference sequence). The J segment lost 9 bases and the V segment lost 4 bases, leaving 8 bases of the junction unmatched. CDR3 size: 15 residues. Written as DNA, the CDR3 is TGTGCCAGCAGTTCAGGGGGCGCCGGGATTTCACCCCTCCACTTT. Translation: CASSSGGAGISPLHF.

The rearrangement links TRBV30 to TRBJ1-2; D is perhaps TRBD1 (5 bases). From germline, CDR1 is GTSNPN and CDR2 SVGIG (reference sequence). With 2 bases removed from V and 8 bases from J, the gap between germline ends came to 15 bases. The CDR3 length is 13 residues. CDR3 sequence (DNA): TGTGCCTGGAGTACCTCTCGGGGGGTCGGCTACACCTTC. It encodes CAWSTSRGVGYTF.

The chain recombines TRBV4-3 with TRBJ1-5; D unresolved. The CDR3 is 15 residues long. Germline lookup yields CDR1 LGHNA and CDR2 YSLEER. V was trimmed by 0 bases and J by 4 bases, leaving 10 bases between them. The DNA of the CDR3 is TGCGCCAGCAGCCAAGATACAGTTGTTAATCAGCCCCAGCATTTT. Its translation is CASSQDTVVNQPQHF.

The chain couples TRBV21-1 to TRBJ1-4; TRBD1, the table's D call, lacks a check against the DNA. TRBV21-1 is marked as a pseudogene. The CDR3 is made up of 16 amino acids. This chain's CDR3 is CASSSGPTGSREKLFF. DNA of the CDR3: TGTGCCAGCAGCTCCGGACCGACAGGGAGTCGGGAAAAACTGTTTTTT.